One sample yielded the 8 T cell receptor beta chains listed below, sequenced in a study of cytomegalovirus exposure and HLA in healthy donors (dated by TCRdb to about 2017). Libraries came from the immunoSEQ multiplex PCR assay. A mixture of 60 forward primers for TCR Vbeta segments and 13 reverse primers for TCR Jbeta segments was used in the multiplex PCR. As stored in TCRdb, this immuneACCESS dataset retains in-frame rearrangements with V and J assigned. A fraction of the clones does not appear; measured against another copy, unresolved V genes explain less than half of the discrepancy, and the remainder lacks a known reason. This sample comprises around 130,000 clones, 80% of them detected only once. More than 2.5% of the sample goes to the ten largest clones. Input material: PBMCs. Receptors originate from a male donor in good health and CMV-seronegative.

The V and J genes are TRBV5-1 and TRBJ2-3; TRBD1 might be the D (6 bases). Germline CDR1 is SGHRS and CDR2 is YFSETQ. V was pared by 0 bases and J by 1 base, with 9 bases between. The CDR3 sequence is 15 residues long. The CDR3 coding sequence is TGCGCCAGCAGCTTGGGGGGGCGGGGCACAGATACGCAGTATTTT. Amino acids: CASSLGGRGTDTQYF.

The V and J genes are TRBV19 and TRBJ2-2; TRBD1 is a possible D gene (5 bases). CDR3 length: 13 residues. V was trimmed by 10 bases and J by 6 bases, leaving 15 bases between them. Germline V gene sequence: CDR1 LNHDA, CDR2 SQIVND (reference sequence). The CDR3 protein is CATRQWGAGELFF. Here the CDR3 DNA reads TGTGCCACTCGCCAGTGGGGCGCCGGGGAGCTGTTTTTT.

The chain couples TRBV19 to TRBJ1-1, with TRBD1 identical over 10 bases. Losses at the gene ends were 3 bases for V and 4 bases for J; bases not matched to a gene: 5. The V gene's germline CDR1 is LNHDA and CDR2 SQIVND (reference sequence). The CDR3 sequence is 15 residues long. CDR3 protein: CASSMRDRGPTEAFF. The CDR3 nucleotides read TGTGCCAGTAGTATGCGAGACAGGGGGCCCACTGAAGCTTTCTTT.

The V call is TRBV7-9, the J call TRBJ2-3; TRBD2 is a possible D gene (5 bases). CDR1 and CDR2 from the germline V gene are SEHNR and FQNEAQ (reference sequence). Trimming took 4 bases from V and 11 from J, leaving 13 bases between them. The CDR3 spans 12 residues. The CDR3 nucleotides are TGTGCCAGCAGCTCATTCTCCGGGGAGCAGTATTTT. Residues: CASSSFSGEQYF.

In this sample, this clone turned up a few times. Here the CDR3 DNA reads TGTGCCAGCAGCTTAGGAGGGTGGGAGCAGTACTTC. Protein sequence: CASSLGGWEQYF. This chain connects TRBV7-9 to TRBJ2-7; D is possibly TRBD2 (5 bases). The length of the CDR3 is 12 residues. Germline CDR1 is SEHNR and CDR2 is FQNEAQ (reference sequence). Trimming removed 1 base from V and 7 bases from J, with 8 bases in between.

The CDR3: CASSTLAADTQYF. DNA of the CDR3: TGCGCCAGCAGCACTCTAGCGGCAGATACGCAGTATTTT. The genes are TRBV5-1 and TRBJ2-3, with 7 nucleotides matching TRBD2. The CDR3 length is 13 residues. The V segment lost 4 bases and the J segment 4 bases; nucleotides outside the gene matches: 3. The V gene's germline CDR1 is SGHRS and CDR2 YFSETQ.

J is TRBJ2-5 and V is TRBV12-5; possibly TRBD1 for D (5 bases). Per the germline V gene, CDR1 is LGHNT and CDR2 is FRNRAP. This CDR3 has 11 residues. V lost 3 bases and J lost 11, with 10 bases in between. In nucleotides, the CDR3 is TGTGCTAGTGGTTTAGCAGGGATGCAGTACTTC. Residues: CASGLAGMQYF.

The V gene is TRBV5-5, the J gene TRBJ1-1, with D unclear. The germline gives CDR1 SGHKS, CDR2 YYEKEE (reference sequence). V was cut by 2 bases and J by 1 base, with 9 bases left in between. The CDR3 is 14 amino acids. CDR3 sequence reads: CASSLSQRNTEAFF. The CDR3 DNA reads TGTGCCAGCAGCTTATCACAGAGGAACACTGAAGCTTTCTTT. Full variable domain (remainder filled in from reference TRBV5-5 and TRBJ1-1): DAGVTQSPTHLIKTRGQQVTLRCSPISGHKSVSWYQQVLGQGPQFIFQYYEKEERGRGNFPDRFSARQFPNYSSELNVNALLLGDSALYLCASSLSQRNTEAFFGQGTRLTVV.